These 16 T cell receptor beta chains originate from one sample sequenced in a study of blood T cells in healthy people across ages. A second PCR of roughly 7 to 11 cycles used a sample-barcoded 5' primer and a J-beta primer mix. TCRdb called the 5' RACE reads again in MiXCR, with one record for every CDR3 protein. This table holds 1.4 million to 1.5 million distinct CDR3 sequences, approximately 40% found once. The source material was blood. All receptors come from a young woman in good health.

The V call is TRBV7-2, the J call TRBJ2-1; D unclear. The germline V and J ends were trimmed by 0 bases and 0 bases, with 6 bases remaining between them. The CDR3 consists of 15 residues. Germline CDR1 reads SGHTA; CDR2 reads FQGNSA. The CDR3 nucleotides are TGTACCAGCAGCTTAGCGGTCTACTCCTACAATGAGCAGTTCTTC. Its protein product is CTSSLAVYSYNEQFF.

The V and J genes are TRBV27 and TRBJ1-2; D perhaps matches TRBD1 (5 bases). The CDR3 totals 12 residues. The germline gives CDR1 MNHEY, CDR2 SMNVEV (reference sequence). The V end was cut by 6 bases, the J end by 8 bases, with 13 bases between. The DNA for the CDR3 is TGTGCCAGCAGAAATGGGGGTCGCGGCTACACCTTC. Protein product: CASRNGGRGYTF.

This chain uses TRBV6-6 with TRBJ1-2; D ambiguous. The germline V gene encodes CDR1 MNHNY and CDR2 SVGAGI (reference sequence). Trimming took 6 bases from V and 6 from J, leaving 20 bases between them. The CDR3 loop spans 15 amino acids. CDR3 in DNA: TGTGCCAGCAGCTGGGAAGGGAGTTTAAGGAATGGCTACACCTTC. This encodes CASSWEGSLRNGYTF.

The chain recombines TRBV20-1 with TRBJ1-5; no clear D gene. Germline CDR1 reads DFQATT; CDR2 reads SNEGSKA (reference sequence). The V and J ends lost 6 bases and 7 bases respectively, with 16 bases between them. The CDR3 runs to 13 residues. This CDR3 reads CSAREALGQPQHF. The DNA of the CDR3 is TGCAGTGCCCGGGAGGCCCTGGGCCAGCCCCAGCATTTT.

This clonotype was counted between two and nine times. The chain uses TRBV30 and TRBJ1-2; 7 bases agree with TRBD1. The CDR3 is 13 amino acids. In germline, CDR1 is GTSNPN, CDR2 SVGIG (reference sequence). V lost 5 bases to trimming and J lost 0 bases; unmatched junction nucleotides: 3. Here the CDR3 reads CAWSGTANYGYTF. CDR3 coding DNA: TGTGCCTGGTCCGGGACAGCTAACTATGGCTACACCTTC.

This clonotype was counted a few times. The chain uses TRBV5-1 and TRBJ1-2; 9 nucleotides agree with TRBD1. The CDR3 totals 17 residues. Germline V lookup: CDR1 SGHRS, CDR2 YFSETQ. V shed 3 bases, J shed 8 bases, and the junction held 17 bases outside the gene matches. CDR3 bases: TGCGCCAGCAGCTCCCCTCTTTCGACAGGGGGGCCGATGGGCTACACCTTC. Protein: CASSSPLSTGGPMGYTF.

CDR3: CASSPGRGNPYEQYF. As DNA, the CDR3 is TGTGCCAGCAGCCCCGGCCGCGGGAACCCCTACGAGCAGTACTTC. The chain recombines TRBV4-2 with TRBJ2-7; the D gene is possibly TRBD2 (6 bases). The ends were cut back, 4 bases at V and 2 bases at J, with 15 bases in the middle. Germline CDR1 reads LGHNA; CDR2 reads YNFKEQ. This CDR3 has 15 residues.

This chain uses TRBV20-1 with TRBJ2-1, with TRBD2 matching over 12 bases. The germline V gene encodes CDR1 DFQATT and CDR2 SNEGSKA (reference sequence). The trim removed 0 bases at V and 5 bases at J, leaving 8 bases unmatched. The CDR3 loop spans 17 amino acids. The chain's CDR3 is CSARDVASGRDHNEQFF. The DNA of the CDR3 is TGCAGTGCTAGAGATGTAGCTAGCGGGAGGGACCACAATGAGCAGTTCTTC.

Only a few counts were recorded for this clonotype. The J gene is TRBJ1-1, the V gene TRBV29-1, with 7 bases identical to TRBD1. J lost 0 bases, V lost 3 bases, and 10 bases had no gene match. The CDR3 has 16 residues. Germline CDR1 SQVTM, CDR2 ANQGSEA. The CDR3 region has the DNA TGCAGCGTTGAGACCTCGGGACAGTTTATGAACACTGAAGCTTTCTTT. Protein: CSVETSGQFMNTEAFF. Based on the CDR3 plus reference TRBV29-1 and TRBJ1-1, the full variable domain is SAVISQKPSRDICQRGTSLTIQCQVDSQVTMMFWYRQQPGQSLTLIATANQGSEATYESGFVIDKFPISRPNLTFSTLTVSNMSPEDSSIYLCSVETSGQFMNTEAFFGQGTRLTVV.

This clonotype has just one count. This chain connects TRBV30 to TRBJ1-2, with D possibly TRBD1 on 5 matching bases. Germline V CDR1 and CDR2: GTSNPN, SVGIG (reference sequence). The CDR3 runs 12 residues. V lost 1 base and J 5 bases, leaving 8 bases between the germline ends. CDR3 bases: TGTGCCTGGAGTGGACAGACTTATGGCTACACCTTC. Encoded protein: CAWSGQTYGYTF. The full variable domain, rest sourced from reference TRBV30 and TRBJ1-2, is SQTIHQWPATLVQPVGSPLSLECTVEGTSNPNLYWYRQAAGRGLQLLFYSVGIGQISSEVPQNLSASRPQDRQFILSSKKLLLSDSGFYLCAWSGQTYGYTFGSGTRLTVV.

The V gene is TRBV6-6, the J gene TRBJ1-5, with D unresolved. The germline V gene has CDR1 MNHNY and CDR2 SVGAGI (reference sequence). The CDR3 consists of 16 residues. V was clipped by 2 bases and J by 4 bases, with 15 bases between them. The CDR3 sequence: CASSYAPKSSNQPQHF. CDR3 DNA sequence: TGTGCCAGCAGTTACGCCCCTAAGTCTAGTAATCAGCCCCAGCATTTT.

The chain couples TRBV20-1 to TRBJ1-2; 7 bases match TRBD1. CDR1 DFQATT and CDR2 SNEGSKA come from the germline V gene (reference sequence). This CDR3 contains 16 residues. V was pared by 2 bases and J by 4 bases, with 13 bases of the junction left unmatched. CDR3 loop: CSARSRGIVPFYGYTF. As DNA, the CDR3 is TGCAGTGCTAGATCCAGGGGGATCGTTCCGTTCTATGGCTACACCTTC.

CDR3 nucleotide sequence: TGTGCCAGCAGCCCGGGACAGGCAAACACCTTTTGGTCACCCCTCCACTTT. This sequence encodes CASSPGQANTFWSPLHF. The J gene is TRBJ1-6, the V gene TRBV7-9, with 8 bases fitting TRBD1. Germline V gene data show CDR1 as SEHNR and CDR2 as FQNEAQ (reference sequence). The CDR3 length is 17 residues. The V segment lost 5 bases and the J segment 10 bases; nucleotides outside the gene matches: 16.

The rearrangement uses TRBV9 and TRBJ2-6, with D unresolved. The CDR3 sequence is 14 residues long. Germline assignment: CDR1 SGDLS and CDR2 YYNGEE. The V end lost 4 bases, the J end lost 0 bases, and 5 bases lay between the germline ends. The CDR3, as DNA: TGTGCCAGCAGCTGGCGCTCTGGGGCCAACGTCCTGACTTTC. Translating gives CASSWRSGANVLTF.

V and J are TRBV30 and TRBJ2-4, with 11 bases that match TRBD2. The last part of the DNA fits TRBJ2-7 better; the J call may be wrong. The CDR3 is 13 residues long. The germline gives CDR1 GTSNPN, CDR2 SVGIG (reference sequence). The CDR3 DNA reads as TGTGCCCGTGGGACTAGCGGAACCTACGAGCAGTACTTC. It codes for CARGTSGTYEQYF.

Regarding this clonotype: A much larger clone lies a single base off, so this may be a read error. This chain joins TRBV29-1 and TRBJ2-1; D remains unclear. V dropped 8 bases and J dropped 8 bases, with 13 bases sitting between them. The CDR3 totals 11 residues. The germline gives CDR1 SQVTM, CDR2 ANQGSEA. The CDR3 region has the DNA TGCAGCTCCTACGGCTTTGATGAGCAGTTCTTC. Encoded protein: CSSYGFDEQFF.